The entry that follows covers one T cell receptor (beta chain) sequence. Its antigen is unidentified. The same CDR3 can be traced to other DNA sequences in this sample. The data originate from a study of Ad26.COV2.S vaccination and SARS-CoV-2 variants. General study findings and limits: Recipients of either vaccine or placebo displayed similar breadth of non-spike TCRs. The placebo group had lower spike-specific TCR breadth than the vaccine recipients did. Total T cell responses may have been underestimated by the TCR breadth and depth analyses. After vaccination, reports described spike-specific CD8+ and CD4+ T cell responses as showing substantial breadth.

Germline-derived CDR1 and CDR2 are SGDLS and YYNGEE. The CDR3 runs to 15 residues. Trimming pared 0 bases from V and 0 bases from J, leaving 4 bases between. Assay: immunoSEQ multiplex PCR; the TCRdb copy retains only in-frame clones and omits some. The table has some 350,000 clones, about 90% seen once. Sample: peripheral blood, taken after recovery from COVID-19. The V gene is TRBV9, the J gene TRBJ2-6; unclear D gene. This clonotype was sampled from a human donor who had recovered from COVID-19. CDR3 DNA: TGTGCCAGCAGCGTAGCGGGCTCTGGGGCCAACGTCCTGACTTTC. Amino acids: CASSVAGSGANVLTF.